These 30 T cell receptor beta chains originate from one sample sequenced in a study of CD8 T cells in Susac syndrome. An input of roughly 0.45 to 1 ug of RNA was subjected to reverse transcription using random hexamers. One entry per CDR3 protein, called by TCRdb with MiXCR from the immunoSEQ multiplex PCR reads. The sample yields about 81,000 distinct CDR3 sequences, 85% to 95% seen once. Sequencing was performed on CD8+ T cells from PBMCs. The origin of the receptors is a human donor with Susac syndrome.

The genes are TRBV13 and TRBJ2-5; D gene ambiguous. This CDR3 is 13 amino acids long. The germline V and J ends were trimmed by 5 bases and 2 bases, with 9 bases remaining between them. The germline CDR1 and CDR2 sequences are PRHDT and FYEKMQ (reference sequence). This CDR3 reads CASSQPGQETQYF. CDR3 sequence (DNA): TGTGCCAGCAGCCAACCAGGACAAGAGACCCAGTACTTC. Full variable domain (outside the CDR3, taken from reference TRBV13 and TRBJ2-5): AAGVIQSPRHLIKEKRETATLKCYPIPRHDTVYWYQQGPGQDPQFLISFYEKMQSDKGSIPDRFSAQQFSDYHSELNMSSLELGDSALYFCASSQPGQETQYFGPGTRLLVL.

V gene TRBV6-5 combines with J gene TRBJ2-7, with D unresolved. This CDR3 contains 11 residues. Trimming took off 0 bases at V and 5 bases at J, with 2 bases between the two ends. Looked up from germline, CDR1 is MNHEY and CDR2 is SVGAGI. CDR3: CASSYSDEQYF. DNA for the CDR3: TGTGCCAGCAGTTACTCAGACGAGCAGTACTTC.

This chain uses TRBV27 with TRBJ1-2, with no clear D. This CDR3 is built from 13 residues. V dropped 0 bases and J dropped 3 bases, with 5 bases sitting between them. Germline V gene lookup returns CDR1 MNHEY and CDR2 SMNVEV (reference sequence). The CDR3 here is CASSLSAYYGYTF. The CDR3 DNA reads TGTGCCAGCAGTTTATCGGCTTACTATGGCTACACCTTC.

The count of this clonotype is one. V and J are TRBV7-8 and TRBJ2-3; TRBD2 matches 16 bases. The J segment lost 4 bases and the V segment lost 4 bases, leaving 5 bases of the junction unmatched. The CDR3 covers 17 residues. CDR1 SGHVS and CDR2 FQNEAQ come from the germline V gene. The DNA of the CDR3 is TGTGCCAGCAGCTCGGGACTAGCGGGGGGGCTGCCAGATACGCAGTATTTT. This encodes CASSSGLAGGLPDTQYF.

The chain joins TRBV7-9 to TRBJ2-7, with a tentative D call TRBD2 (6 bases). The ends were cut back, 5 bases at V and 2 bases at J, with 13 bases in the middle. CDR1 and CDR2 from the germline V gene are SEHNR and FQNEAQ (reference sequence). CDR3 length: 14 residues. CDR3 nucleotides: TGTGCCAGCAGCCCGAAAACGGGAGCCTACGAGCAGTACTTC. The encoded protein is CASSPKTGAYEQYF. The entire variable domain, with the rest obtained from reference TRBV7-9 and TRBJ2-7, is as follows: DTGVSQNPRHKITKRGQNVTFRCDPISEHNRLYWYRQTLGQGPEFLTYFQNEAQLEKSRLLSDRFSAERPKGSFSTLEIQRTEQGDSAMYLCASSPKTGAYEQYFGPGTRLTVT.

This chain joins TRBV7-9 and TRBJ2-3; 8 nucleotides line up with TRBD1. V shed 10 bases and J 2 bases; nucleotides not matched to a gene: 11. The CDR3 runs 15 residues. Germline V gene data show CDR1 as SEHNR and CDR2 as FQNEAQ (reference sequence). The CDR3 region is CANTQIRGPTDTQYF. CDR3 sequence (DNA): TGTGCCAATACACAAATCAGGGGGCCCACAGATACGCAGTATTTT.

This clonotype has only one observation. J is TRBJ2-2 and V is TRBV7-8; 11 bases map to TRBD2. This CDR3 contains 16 residues. Trimming cost V 5 bases and J 2 bases; bases outside gene matches: 4. Germline CDR1 SGHVS, CDR2 FQNEAQ. The DNA of the CDR3 is TGTGCCAGCAGCCGGGGACTAGCGGTTAACACCGGGGAGCTGTTTTTT. Encoded protein: CASSRGLAVNTGELFF.

The V gene is TRBV28, the J gene TRBJ2-2; the match to TRBD2 covers 8 bases. Germline V gene data show CDR1 as MDHEN and CDR2 as SYDVKM. J was trimmed by 2 bases and V by 5 bases; bases with no gene match: 4. CDR3 size: 15 residues. CDR3 in amino acids: CASSVGLANTGELFF. In DNA, the CDR3 is TGTGCCAGCAGTGTCGGACTAGCAAACACCGGGGAGCTGTTTTTT.

The chain joins TRBV28 to TRBJ1-2, with D maybe TRBD1 (5 bases). Trimming pared 3 bases from V and 7 bases from J, leaving 12 bases between. From germline, CDR1 is MDHEN and CDR2 SYDVKM. The CDR3 totals 13 residues. The CDR3 sequence is CASSFLGGPGYTF. The CDR3 region has the DNA TGTGCCAGCAGTTTCCTCGGGGGTCCTGGCTACACCTTC.

This chain joins TRBV4-2 and TRBJ1-5; D is unresolved. The CDR3 has 16 residues. Deletions cut 0 bases from V and 2 bases from J, with 11 bases between. Germline V lookup: CDR1 LGHNA, CDR2 YNFKEQ. The CDR3 DNA is TGTGCCAGCAGCCAAGAGGGGATGGCAGGCAATCAGCCCCAGCATTTT. Translating it yields CASSQEGMAGNQPQHF.

V and J are TRBV28 and TRBJ1-2; TRBD1 matches at 9 bases. Germline V gives CDR1 MDHEN, CDR2 SYDVKM. CDR3 length: 14 amino acids. After removal of 4 bases from V and 7 bases from J, the junction contained 7 bases not matched to a gene. As DNA, the CDR3 is TGTGCCAGCAGTTCACAGGGGGCTGGTCGTGGCTACACCTTC. Translated, it gives CASSSQGAGRGYTF.

The chain links TRBV5-1 to TRBJ2-7; perhaps TRBD2 as D (7 bases). CDR1 is SGHRS and CDR2 is YFSETQ in the germline V gene. The CDR3 runs to 14 residues. V was clipped by 0 bases and J by 3 bases, with 10 bases between them. The CDR3 loop reads CASSLAGEGYEQYF. For the CDR3, the DNA is TGCGCCAGCAGCTTGGCAGGGGAGGGCTACGAGCAGTACTTC.

V and J are TRBV29-1 and TRBJ2-1; D not resolved. With 6 bases removed from V and 0 bases from J, the gap between germline ends came to 15 bases. The germline V gene encodes CDR1 SQVTM and CDR2 ANQGSEA. The CDR3 consists of 15 residues. As DNA, the CDR3 is TGCAGCGTCCATTCTCAGGATTACTCCTACAATGAGCAGTTCTTC. This codes for CSVHSQDYSYNEQFF.

The chain recombines TRBV7-9 with TRBJ2-1; D unresolved. The CDR3 contains 11 residues. V was shortened by 4 bases and J by 9 bases, with 7 bases between the two germline ends. Germline CDR1 and CDR2: SEHNR and FQNEAQ (reference sequence). DNA of the CDR3: TGTGCCAGCAGCTCGGATTCTGAGCAGTTCTTC. Amino acids: CASSSDSEQFF.

This chain uses TRBV6-2 or TRBV6-3 with TRBJ2-4; D remains unclear. The V gene's germline CDR1 is MNHEY and CDR2 SVGEGT. The CDR3 sequence is 14 residues long. Trimming cost V 2 bases and J 8 bases, with 13 bases left between them. The CDR3 reads CASSYGQYVDIQYF. The CDR3, as DNA: TGTGCCAGCAGTTACGGCCAGTACGTGGACATTCAGTACTTC.

This clonotype occurred a few times. The chain uses TRBV4-2 and TRBJ2-1; D gene ambiguous. This CDR3 contains 16 residues. The germline V and J ends were trimmed by 0 bases and 2 bases, with 11 bases remaining between them. Germline CDR1 is LGHNA and CDR2 is YNFKEQ. CDR3 nucleotides: TGTGCCAGCAGCCAAGATGGAAGTACGGCCTACAATGAGCAGTTCTTC. It yields the protein CASSQDGSTAYNEQFF.

V gene TRBV5-1 combines with J gene TRBJ2-5, with no clear D. The V gene lost 4 bases and the J gene lost 5 bases, with 12 bases spanning the gap. Germline CDR1 and CDR2: SGHRS and YFSETQ. This CDR3 has 13 residues. The CDR3 nucleotides read TGCGCCAGCAGCGACCCCCGTGATGAGACCCAGTACTTC. Residues: CASSDPRDETQYF.

V and J are TRBV20-1 and TRBJ2-1; 7 bases agree with TRBD2. V shed 0 bases, J shed 8 bases, and the junction held 10 bases outside the gene matches. This CDR3 region has 15 residues. CDR1 and CDR2 from the germline V gene are DFQATT and SNEGSKA (reference sequence). Here the CDR3 reads CSARDRGVVYDEQFF. The CDR3 nucleotides read TGCAGTGCTAGAGATCGGGGGGTAGTATACGATGAGCAGTTCTTC.

The chain employs TRBV6-5 and TRBJ2-1, with D unclear. The ends were cut back, 0 bases at V and 7 bases at J, with 10 bases in the middle. This CDR3 is 14 amino acids long. From germline, CDR1 is MNHEY and CDR2 SVGAGI. CDR3: CASSYSREGNEQFF. For the CDR3, the DNA is TGTGCCAGCAGTTACTCTAGGGAAGGTAATGAGCAGTTCTTC.

J is TRBJ2-5 and V is TRBV24-1; D is tentatively TRBD1 or TRBD2 (5 bases each). The V and J ends lost 3 bases and 5 bases respectively, with 12 bases between them. This CDR3 spans 14 amino acids. Germline CDR1 and CDR2: KGHDR and SFDVKD. Here the CDR3 DNA reads TGTGCCACCAGTGATGTGGGGGTAGATGAGACCCAGTACTTC. It specifies CATSDVGVDETQYF.

The chain combines TRBV7-3 with TRBJ2-5, with 9 bases fitting TRBD1. This CDR3 has 15 amino acids. J gave up 2 bases and V 5 bases, and 6 bases lay outside the gene matches. Germline V gene lookup returns CDR1 SGHTA and CDR2 FQGTGA. CDR3 in DNA: TGTGCCAGCAGCAGTGACGGGACAGGGCAAGAGACCCAGTACTTC. As protein: CASSSDGTGQETQYF.

This clonotype occurred once. CDR3 coding DNA: TGTGCCACCAGTGCCCCGGGACAGAGCAATCAGCCCCAGCATTTT. It is translated as CATSAPGQSNQPQHF. V and J are TRBV24-1 and TRBJ1-5; 7 positions agree with TRBD1. Germline loops: CDR1 KGHDR, CDR2 SFDVKD. This CDR3 spans 15 amino acids. The trim removed 5 bases at V and 1 base at J, leaving 4 bases unmatched.

The chain couples TRBV27 to TRBJ2-7, with D maybe TRBD1 (5 bases). CDR1 is MNHEY, CDR2 SMNVEV, per germline (reference sequence). V was pared by 2 bases and J by 7 bases, with 12 bases between. This CDR3 is built from 13 residues. The CDR3 loop is CASSLLGAEEQYF. In DNA form, the CDR3 reads TGTGCCAGCAGTTTACTAGGGGCGGAAGAGCAGTACTTC.

The chain employs TRBV4-3 and TRBJ1-3; weak D call: TRBD1 (5 bases). The CDR3 sequence is 16 residues long. The germline V gene has CDR1 LGHNA and CDR2 YSLEER. The V end lost 0 bases, the J end lost 2 bases, and 11 bases lay between the germline ends. CDR3 loop: CASSQESQGTGNTIYF. DNA for the CDR3: TGCGCCAGCAGCCAAGAATCGCAGGGAACTGGAAACACCATATATTTT.

This rearrangement joins TRBV7-9 to TRBJ2-3; tentative D call: TRBD2 (6 bases). The CDR3 is 15 residues long. CDR1 and CDR2 from the germline V gene are SEHNR and FQNEAQ (reference sequence). V gave up 6 bases and J gave up 0 bases, with 13 bases separating them. The CDR3 reads CASREGLSSTDTQYF. The CDR3 DNA follows: TGTGCCAGCAGGGAGGGACTCTCTAGCACAGATACGCAGTATTTT.

The chain couples TRBV27 to TRBJ2-3; 7 bases map to TRBD2. V shed 4 bases and J 3 bases; nucleotides not matched to a gene: 10. The CDR3 runs 16 residues. Germline CDR1 and CDR2: MNHEY and SMNVEV (reference sequence). CDR3 DNA sequence: TGTGCCAGCAGTTCCCCCCGGGCGGGAGTGACAGATACGCAGTATTTT. Its protein product is CASSSPRAGVTDTQYF.

V usage is TRBV27 and J usage is TRBJ1-6; perhaps TRBD1 as D (6 bases). This CDR3 is 14 amino acids long. Germline lookup yields CDR1 MNHEY and CDR2 SMNVEV (reference sequence). The V gene lost 2 bases and the J gene lost 8 bases, with 10 bases spanning the gap. CDR3 sequence: CASSLAGGYSPLHF. CDR3 bases: TGTGCCAGCAGTTTAGCGGGGGGCTATTCACCCCTCCACTTT.

The CDR3 loop reads CASSQAAGGLSYEQFF. The CDR3 nucleotides read TGTGCCAGCAGCCAGGCGGCAGGGGGCCTGTCATATGAGCAGTTCTTC. V usage is TRBV4-2 and J usage is TRBJ2-1, with TRBD1 matching 8 bases. In germline, CDR1 is LGHNA, CDR2 YNFKEQ. There are 16 residues in the CDR3. V dropped 3 bases and J dropped 8; count of bases not matched to a gene: 12.

The chain uses TRBV13 and TRBJ2-1; a weak D match, TRBD1 (5 bases). Germline CDR1 PRHDT, CDR2 FYEKMQ (reference sequence). V was clipped by 2 bases and J by 4 bases, with 15 bases between them. This CDR3 comprises 16 residues. For the CDR3, the DNA is TGTGCCAGCAGCTTAAGACAGTCAAACCCTTACAATGAGCAGTTCTTC. Residues: CASSLRQSNPYNEQFF.

The gene calls are TRBV20-1 and TRBJ1-1, with unresolved D. Trimming left V 0 bases short and J 0 bases short, with 11 bases between. Germline CDR1 DFQATT, CDR2 SNEGSKA (reference sequence). The CDR3 totals 15 residues. The DNA for the CDR3 is TGCAGTGCTAGAGATCCTATTGAGGTGAACACTGAAGCTTTCTTT. It encodes CSARDPIEVNTEAFF.